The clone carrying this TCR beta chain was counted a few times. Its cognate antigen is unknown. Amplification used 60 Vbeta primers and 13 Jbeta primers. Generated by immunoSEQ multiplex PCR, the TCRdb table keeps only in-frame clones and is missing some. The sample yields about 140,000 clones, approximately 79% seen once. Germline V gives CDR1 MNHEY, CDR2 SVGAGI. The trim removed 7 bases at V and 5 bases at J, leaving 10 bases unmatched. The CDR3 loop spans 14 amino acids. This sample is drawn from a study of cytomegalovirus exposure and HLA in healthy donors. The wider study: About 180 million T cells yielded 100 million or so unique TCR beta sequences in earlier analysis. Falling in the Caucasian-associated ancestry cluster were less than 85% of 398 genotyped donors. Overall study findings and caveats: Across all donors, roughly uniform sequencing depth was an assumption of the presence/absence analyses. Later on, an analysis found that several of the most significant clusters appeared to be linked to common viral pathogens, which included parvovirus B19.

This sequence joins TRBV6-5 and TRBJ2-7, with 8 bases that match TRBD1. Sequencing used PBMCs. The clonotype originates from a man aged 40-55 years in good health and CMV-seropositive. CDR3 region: CASKITGGWDEQYF. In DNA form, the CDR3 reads TGTGCCAGCAAGATAACAGGGGGGTGGGACGAGCAGTACTTC.